One and the same sample provided the 24 T cell receptor beta chains below, sequenced in a study of identical twins. Each CDR3 protein is one row after TCRdb ran MiXCR on the 5' RACE reads. The table lists 450,000 to 650,000 distinct CDR3 sequences, roughly 15% of them singletons. The same sample was also used in a study of yellow fever vaccine responses in identical twins.

The specimen sequenced was CD4+ T cells sorted from blood. All receptors come from a woman in her late teens or twenties in good health.

The V and J genes are TRBV3-1 and TRBJ2-1, with D possibly matching TRBD2 (5 bases). Germline CDR1 and CDR2: LGHDT and YNNKEL (reference sequence). The CDR3 consists of 11 residues. Between the trimmed V and J ends, which lost 10 bases and 10 bases, there was a span of 14 bases. The CDR3 reads CATARRGEQFF. In nucleotides, the CDR3 is TGTGCCACCGCTCGTCGCGGGGAGCAGTTCTTC.

This clonotype showed up just a few times. V usage is TRBV2 and J usage is TRBJ1-5; 12 positions match TRBD1. Germline CDR1 is SNHLY and CDR2 is FYNNEI. CDR3 length: 15 residues. The ends lost 7 bases at V and 5 bases at J; junction bases unmatched: 6. In nucleotides, the CDR3 is TGTGCCAGCACCTGGGACAGGGGGCAGGATCAGCCCCAGCATTTT. It yields the protein CASTWDRGQDQPQHF.

The chain joins TRBV20-1 to TRBJ2-5; 7 nucleotides match TRBD1. Germline CDR1 DFQATT, CDR2 SNEGSKA (reference sequence). The CDR3 is 14 amino acids. V lost 3 bases and J lost 3; bases outside the gene matches: 7. The CDR3 region is CSARRQGREETQYF. For the CDR3, the DNA is TGCAGTGCTAGGCGACAGGGCAGAGAAGAGACCCAGTACTTC.

The chain has TRBV6-2 or TRBV6-3 and TRBJ2-1; D uncertain. The CDR3 has 12 amino acids. Germline CDR1 reads MNHEY; CDR2 reads SVGEGT. Trimming left V 2 bases short and J 7 bases short, with 6 bases between. In DNA, the CDR3 is TGTGCCAGCAGTTACGCTTGGAATGAGCAGTTCTTC. Its protein product is CASSYAWNEQFF.

This clonotype has a count of ten or more. CDR3 nucleotides: TGCAGCGCTAATATAGGGGGGGTTTCCATGAACACTGAAGCTTTCTTT. Its translation: CSANIGGVSMNTEAFF. The gene calls are TRBV29-1 and TRBJ1-1; the D gene is possibly TRBD1 (6 bases). Germline V lookup: CDR1 SQVTM, CDR2 ANQGSEA. V lost 7 bases and J 0 bases, leaving 21 bases between the germline ends. This CDR3 contains 16 residues.

This clonotype has a handful of counts. This chain joins TRBV3-1 and TRBJ1-6; no clear D. Trimming shortened V by 1 base and J by 7 bases, and 5 bases separated the two germline ends. Germline CDR1 reads LGHDT; CDR2 reads YNNKEL (reference sequence). The CDR3 is 13 residues long. As DNA, the CDR3 is TGTGCCAGCAGCCAAGCTGAAAATTCACCCCTCCACTTT. Translation: CASSQAENSPLHF. The full variable domain, rest sourced from reference TRBV3-1 and TRBJ1-6, is DTAVSQTPKYLVTQMGNDKSIKCEQNLGHDTMYWYKQDSKKFLKIMFSYNNKELIINETVPNRFSPKSPDKAHLNLHINSLELGDSAVYFCASSQAENSPLHFGNGTRLTVT.

In this sample, this clonotype turned up a few times. This chain links TRBV2 with TRBJ2-3; D may be TRBD2 (5 bases). Trimming cost V 6 bases and J 1 base, with 8 bases left between them. The CDR3 contains 13 residues. CDR1 is SNHLY and CDR2 is FYNNEI in the germline V gene. The CDR3 loop is CASRSGRTDTQYF. CDR3 coding DNA: TGTGCCAGCAGGAGCGGCCGCACAGATACGCAGTATTTT.

This clonotype was counted only a few times. The rearrangement links TRBV10-3 to TRBJ2-3; the match to TRBD2 covers 12 bases. Trimming at V came to 8 bases and at J to 0 bases, leaving 9 bases not matched to a gene. In germline, CDR1 is ENHRY, CDR2 SYGVKD. This CDR3 region has 17 residues. CDR3 region: CAIAPSGGAASTDTQYF. The DNA of the CDR3 is TGTGCCATCGCCCCTAGCGGGGGGGCCGCTAGCACAGATACGCAGTATTTT.

V and J are TRBV24-1 and TRBJ2-2; D gene uncertain. CDR1 and CDR2 (germline): KGHDR, SFDVKD. V lost 5 bases to trimming and J lost 2 bases, with 11 bases between them. The CDR3 covers 15 residues. CDR3 residues: CATSAPKPNTGELFF. The CDR3, as DNA: TGTGCCACCAGTGCCCCGAAACCCAACACCGGGGAGCTGTTTTTT.

The table lists this clonotype with a few counts. This chain links TRBV12-3 or TRBV12-4 with TRBJ2-2, with D perhaps TRBD1 (6 bases). The V end lost 5 bases, the J end lost 3 bases, and 7 bases lay between the germline ends. The CDR3 contains 13 residues. The CDR3 DNA is TGTGCCAGCAGTAGACAGGACACCGGGGAGCTGTTTTTT. Translation: CASSRQDTGELFF.

Only a few counts were recorded for this clonotype. The chain recombines TRBV7-2 with TRBJ2-3; D gene unclear. Germline V gene data show CDR1 as SGHTA and CDR2 as FQGNSA. This CDR3 has 13 residues. The V and J ends lost 2 bases and 6 bases respectively, with 9 bases between them. The CDR3 DNA reads as TGTGCCAGCAGCTTACGTCCTCTGGATACGCAGTATTTT. Translated: CASSLRPLDTQYF.

The chain has TRBV2 and TRBJ2-7; a possible D gene is TRBD1 (6 bases). Germline values: CDR1 SNHLY, CDR2 FYNNEI. The V gene lost 6 bases and the J gene lost 3 bases, with 15 bases spanning the gap. The CDR3 sequence is 14 residues long. DNA of the CDR3: TGTGCCAGCAGCGGCAGGGACACCCGCTACGAGCAGTACTTC. Translated: CASSGRDTRYEQYF.

This clonotype was seen a handful of times. The rearrangement joins TRBV7-2 to TRBJ1-5; TRBD1 aligns across 9 bases. The CDR3 consists of 16 residues. Per the germline V gene, CDR1 is SGHTA and CDR2 is FQGNSA. Trimming took 1 base from V and 5 from J; bases not matched to a gene: 6. The CDR3 nucleotides read TGTGCCAGCAGCTTAGGGGGGACAGGGCGGGATCAGCCCCAGCATTTT. Its protein is CASSLGGTGRDQPQHF.

This clonotype was observed a few times. The rearrangement uses TRBV2 and TRBJ2-5; 9 nucleotides line up with TRBD2. The CDR3 consists of 16 residues. In germline, CDR1 is SNHLY, CDR2 FYNNEI. V lost 6 bases, J lost 2 bases, and 10 bases stayed unmatched. CDR3 in amino acids: CASRLGTAGGQETQYF. CDR3 coding DNA: TGTGCCAGCAGACTCGGGACAGCGGGGGGACAAGAGACCCAGTACTTC.

Only a few counts were recorded for this clonotype. The chain is built from TRBV6-5 and TRBJ2-1, with TRBD2 identical over 9 bases. This CDR3 region has 19 residues. Germline V lookup: CDR1 MNHEY, CDR2 SVGAGI. The V gene end was trimmed by 0 bases and the J gene end by 0 bases; junction bases not matched to a gene: 9. The CDR3 reads CASSYSLAAGGSSYNEQFF. CDR3 DNA: TGTGCCAGCAGTTACTCCCTGGCGGCGGGGGGGAGCTCCTACAATGAGCAGTTCTTC.

This clonotype was seen only a few times. V gene TRBV28 combines with J gene TRBJ1-1; 8 bases map to TRBD1. The germline V gene encodes CDR1 MDHEN and CDR2 SYDVKM. V dropped 5 bases and J dropped 8; count of bases not matched to a gene: 7. This CDR3 region has 13 residues. Here the CDR3 DNA reads TGTGCCAGCAGTACCACGCACAGGGGGGAAGCTTTCTTT. Its translation: CASSTTHRGEAFF. The full variable domain, rest sourced from reference TRBV28 and TRBJ1-1, is DVKVTQSSRYLVKRTGEKVFLECVQDMDHENMFWYRQDPGLGLRLIYFSYDVKMKEKGDIPEGYSVSREKKERFSLILESASTNQTSMYLCASSTTHRGEAFFGQGTRLTVV.

This clonotype has only a few counts. The genes are TRBV18 and TRBJ1-1; D might be TRBD1 (6 bases). Trimming removed 4 bases from V and 0 bases from J, with 15 bases in between. The CDR3 is 16 residues long. Per germline, CDR1 KGHSH and CDR2 LQKENI. The CDR3 here is CASSRDTGGLNTEAFF. DNA for the CDR3: TGTGCCAGCTCACGGGACACGGGGGGATTGAACACTGAAGCTTTCTTT.

The chain carries TRBV15 and TRBJ2-3; D call uncertain. The CDR3 runs 13 residues. V was cut by 5 bases and J by 6 bases, with 12 bases left in between. Germline V gene sequence: CDR1 LNHNV, CDR2 YYDKDF (reference sequence). The CDR3, as DNA: TGTGCCACCAGCGTACGACTCCGGGATACGCAGTATTTT. Encoded protein: CATSVRLRDTQYF.

This clonotype was observed a handful of times. V usage is TRBV3-1 and J usage is TRBJ1-1, with D maybe TRBD1 (5 bases). The CDR3 loop spans 13 amino acids. The germline V gene has CDR1 LGHDT and CDR2 YNNKEL (reference sequence). V was cut by 8 bases and J by 5 bases, with 15 bases left in between. In DNA form, the CDR3 reads TGTGCCAGCGGTTCGGGGCTGGGAACTGAAGCTTTCTTT. Translating gives CASGSGLGTEAFF.

This chain uses TRBV20-1 with TRBJ2-5; 7 nucleotides match TRBD2. This CDR3 comprises 14 residues. Unmatched junction bases numbered 4, after V lost 3 bases and J lost 0 bases. Germline V gives CDR1 DFQATT, CDR2 SNEGSKA (reference sequence). CDR3 sequence reads: CSARASGNQETQYF. The CDR3 DNA reads as TGCAGTGCTAGGGCTAGCGGAAACCAAGAGACCCAGTACTTC.

This clonotype was recorded many times. The chain uses TRBV20-1 and TRBJ1-5, with D perhaps TRBD1 (5 bases). The ends were cut back, 6 bases at V and 2 bases at J, with 14 bases in the middle. CDR3 length: 14 amino acids. The germline CDR1 and CDR2 sequences are DFQATT and SNEGSKA (reference sequence). CDR3 in amino acids: CSAAQGTGNQPQHF. In nucleotides, the CDR3 is TGCAGTGCAGCCCAGGGAACAGGCAATCAGCCCCAGCATTTT.

The chain couples TRBV6-2 or TRBV6-3 to TRBJ1-2, with D perhaps matching TRBD1 (6 bases). This CDR3 is built from 14 residues. Trimming removed 4 bases at V and 7 bases at J, with 16 bases between. CDR1 is MNHEY, CDR2 SVGEGT, per germline. CDR3 residues: CASSSNRQGSGYTF. CDR3 in DNA: TGTGCCAGCAGTTCCAATCGTCAGGGGAGTGGCTACACCTTC.

With regard to this clonotype: Germline and junction disagree at one end, which may indicate a read error. The chain combines TRBV20-1 with TRBJ2-1, with TRBD1 identical over 7 bases. The CDR3 is made up of 16 amino acids. Germline V gene lookup returns CDR1 DFQATT and CDR2 SNEGSKA (reference sequence). The CDR3: CCARDRRQGGYNEQFF. The CDR3, as DNA: TGCTGTGCTAGAGATAGGCGACAGGGTGGCTACAATGAGCAGTTCTTC.

This clonotype was observed a few times. The chain uses TRBV7-2 and TRBJ2-1, with 11 bases aligning to TRBD2. Looked up from germline, CDR1 is SGHTA and CDR2 is FQGNSA. V was clipped by 1 base and J by 6 bases; unmatched bases: 8. The CDR3 is made up of 17 amino acids. The CDR3 region has the DNA TGTGCCAGCAGCTTAGTATTTATTAGCGGGAGGGTCAATGAGCAGTTCTTC. This encodes CASSLVFISGRVNEQFF.